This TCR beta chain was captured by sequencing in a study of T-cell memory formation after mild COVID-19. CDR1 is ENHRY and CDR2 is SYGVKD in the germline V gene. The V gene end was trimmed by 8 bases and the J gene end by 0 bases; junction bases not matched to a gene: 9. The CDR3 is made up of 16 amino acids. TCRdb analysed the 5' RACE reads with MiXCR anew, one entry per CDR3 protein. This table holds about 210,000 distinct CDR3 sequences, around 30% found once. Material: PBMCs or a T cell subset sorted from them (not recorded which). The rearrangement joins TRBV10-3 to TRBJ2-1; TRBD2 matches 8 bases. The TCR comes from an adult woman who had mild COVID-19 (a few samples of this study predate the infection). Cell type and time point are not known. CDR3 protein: CAIRQSGGPSYNEQFF. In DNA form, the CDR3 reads TGTGCCATCCGTCAGTCGGGGGGGCCCTCCTACAATGAGCAGTTCTTC.